This T cell receptor (beta chain) appears in the sequencing data of a study of tumor-infiltrating lymphocytes in primary liver carcinoma. CDR3 length equals 15 residues. Germline V lookup: CDR1 SGHAT, CDR2 FQNNGV. RNA and DNA were co-extracted from around 20-30 mg of unsorted bulk tissue. A constant-region primer served to make TCR beta cDNA from roughly 480 ng total RNA. ARM-PCR, slightly modified, supplied the TCR beta libraries through three nested multiplex PCR rounds. Investigators reported that the first two PCR rounds, at about 9 cycles each, used TRBV1-TRBV30 forward primers with a C-beta reverse primer. TCRdb re-derived calls from the multiplex PCR reads in MiXCR, one entry per CDR3 protein. There are approximately 73,000 distinct CDR3 sequences in the sample; almost 70% occur only once, and roughly 25% lies in the top ten. The study's findings and limits: Present in all five tumor regions were only about 7-25% of the top clones.

Concerning this clonotype itself: Its antigen is as yet unknown. The junction differs from germline at one of its ends, possibly a read error.

V gene TRBV11-2 combines with J gene TRBJ2-1; D might be TRBD1 or TRBD2, each matching 6 bases. The clonotype comes from a middle-aged man with primary liver carcinoma and hepatitis B virus infection. Material for sequencing was liver tumor tissue from sampling region 4. Stated subset: tumor region T4, right-lateral pole. The CDR3 coding sequence is TGTGTCAGCGTACTATGGGACCTCCGGGGGCATGAGCAGTTCTTC. Translated, it gives CVSVLWDLRGHEQFF. The full variable domain, rest sourced from reference TRBV11-2 and TRBJ2-1, is EAGVAQSPRYKIIEKRQSVAFWCNPISGHATLYWYQQILGQGPKLLIQFQNNGVVDDSQLPKDRFSAERLKGVDSTLKIQPAKLEDSAVYLCVSVLWDLRGHEQFFGPGTRLTVL.